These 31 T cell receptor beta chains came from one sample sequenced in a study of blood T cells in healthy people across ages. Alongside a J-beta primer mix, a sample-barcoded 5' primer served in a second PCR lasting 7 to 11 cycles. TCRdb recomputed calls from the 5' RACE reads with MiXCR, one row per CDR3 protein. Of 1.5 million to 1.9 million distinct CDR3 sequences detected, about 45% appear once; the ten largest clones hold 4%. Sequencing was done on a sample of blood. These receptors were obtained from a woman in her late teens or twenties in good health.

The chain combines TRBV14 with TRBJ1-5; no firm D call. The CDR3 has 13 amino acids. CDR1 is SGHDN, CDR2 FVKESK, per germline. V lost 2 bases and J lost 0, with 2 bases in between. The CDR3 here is CASSQFSNQPQHF. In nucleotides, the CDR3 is TGTGCCAGCAGCCAATTTAGCAATCAGCCCCAGCATTTT.

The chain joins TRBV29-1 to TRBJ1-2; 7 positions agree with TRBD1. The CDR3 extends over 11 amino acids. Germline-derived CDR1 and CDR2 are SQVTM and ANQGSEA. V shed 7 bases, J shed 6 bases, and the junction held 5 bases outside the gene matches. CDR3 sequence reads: CSDRDRDGYTF. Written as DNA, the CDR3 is TGCAGCGACCGGGACAGAGATGGCTACACCTTC.

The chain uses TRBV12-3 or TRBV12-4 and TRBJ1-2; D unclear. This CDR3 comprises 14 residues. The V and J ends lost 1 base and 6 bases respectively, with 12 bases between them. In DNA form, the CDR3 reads TGTGCCAGCAGTTTAGGCGGGAACTACGATGGCTACACCTTC. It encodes CASSLGGNYDGYTF.

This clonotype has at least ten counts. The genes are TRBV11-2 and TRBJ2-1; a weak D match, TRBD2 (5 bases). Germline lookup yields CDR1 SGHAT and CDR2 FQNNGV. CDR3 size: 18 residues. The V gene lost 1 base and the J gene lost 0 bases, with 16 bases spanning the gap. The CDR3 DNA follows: TGTGCCAGCAGCTTAGCCGTTGGGGAGCTTGCCTCCTACAATGAGCAGTTCTTC. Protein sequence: CASSLAVGELASYNEQFF.

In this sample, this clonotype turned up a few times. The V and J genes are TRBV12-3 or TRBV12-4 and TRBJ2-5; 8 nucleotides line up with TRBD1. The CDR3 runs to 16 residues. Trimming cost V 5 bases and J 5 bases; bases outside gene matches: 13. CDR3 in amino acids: CASSAGDRLIWETQYF. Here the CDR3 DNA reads TGTGCCAGCAGTGCCGGGGACAGGCTAATCTGGGAGACCCAGTACTTC.

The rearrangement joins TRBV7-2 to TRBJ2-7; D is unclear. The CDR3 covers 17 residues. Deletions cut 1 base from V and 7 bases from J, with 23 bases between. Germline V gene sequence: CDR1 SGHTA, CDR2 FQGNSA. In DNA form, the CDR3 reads TGTGCCAGCAGCTTAGACGCTCCCTCTTCCCTGGTGGATGAGCAGTACTTC. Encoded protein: CASSLDAPSSLVDEQYF.

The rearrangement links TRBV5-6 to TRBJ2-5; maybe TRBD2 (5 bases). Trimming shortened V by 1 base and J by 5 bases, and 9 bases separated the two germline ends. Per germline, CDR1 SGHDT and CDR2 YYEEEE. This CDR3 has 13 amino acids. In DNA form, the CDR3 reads TGTGCCAGCAGCTTGTTCGGGGTGGAGACCCAGTACTTC. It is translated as CASSLFGVETQYF.

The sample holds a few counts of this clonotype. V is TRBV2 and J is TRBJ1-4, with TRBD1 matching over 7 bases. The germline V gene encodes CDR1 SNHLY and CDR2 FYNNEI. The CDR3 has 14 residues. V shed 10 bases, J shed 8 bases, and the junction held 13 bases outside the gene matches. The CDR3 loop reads CATRLTGAQEKLFF. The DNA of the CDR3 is TGTGCCACCAGGCTAACAGGGGCGCAGGAAAAACTGTTTTTT.

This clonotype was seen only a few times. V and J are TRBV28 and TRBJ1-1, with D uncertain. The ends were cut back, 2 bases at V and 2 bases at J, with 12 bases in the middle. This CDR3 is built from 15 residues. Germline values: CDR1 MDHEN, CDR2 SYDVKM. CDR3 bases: TGTGCCAGCAGTTTACCCCCGGACGGAAACACTGAAGCTTTCTTT. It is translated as CASSLPPDGNTEAFF.

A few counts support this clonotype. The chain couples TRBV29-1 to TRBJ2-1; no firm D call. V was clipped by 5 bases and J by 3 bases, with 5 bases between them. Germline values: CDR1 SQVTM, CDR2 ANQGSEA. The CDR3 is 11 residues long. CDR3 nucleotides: TGCAGCGTTCAATACTACAATGAGCAGTTCTTC. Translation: CSVQYYNEQFF.

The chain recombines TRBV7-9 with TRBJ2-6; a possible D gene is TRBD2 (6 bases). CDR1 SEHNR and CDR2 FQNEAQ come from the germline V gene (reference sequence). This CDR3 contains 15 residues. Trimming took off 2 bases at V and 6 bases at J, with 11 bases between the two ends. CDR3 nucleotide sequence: TGTGCCAGCAGCTTAACGGGACTTTTGGCCAACGTCCTGACTTTC. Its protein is CASSLTGLLANVLTF.

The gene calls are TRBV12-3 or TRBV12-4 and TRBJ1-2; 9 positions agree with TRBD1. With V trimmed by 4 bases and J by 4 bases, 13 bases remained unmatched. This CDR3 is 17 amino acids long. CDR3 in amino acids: CASSSRQGGFSGYGYTF. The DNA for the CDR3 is TGTGCCAGCAGTTCCCGACAGGGGGGTTTTTCCGGCTATGGCTACACCTTC.

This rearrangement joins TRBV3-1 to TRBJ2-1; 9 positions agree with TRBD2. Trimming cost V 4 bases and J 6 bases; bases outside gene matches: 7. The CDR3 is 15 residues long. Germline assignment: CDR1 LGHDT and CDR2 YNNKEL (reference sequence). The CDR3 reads CASSLIAGAVNEQFF. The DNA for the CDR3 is TGTGCCAGCAGCCTAATAGCGGGGGCCGTCAATGAGCAGTTCTTC.

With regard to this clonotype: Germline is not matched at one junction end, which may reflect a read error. In DNA form, the CDR3 reads TGTGCCAGTAGCTCCGTCGGAGGGACAGATGGCTACACCTTC. Translated: CASSSVGGTDGYTF. The rearrangement joins TRBV7-2 to TRBJ1-2, with 7 bases lining up with TRBD1. CDR3 size: 14 residues. Germline lookup yields CDR1 SGHTA and CDR2 FQGNSA.

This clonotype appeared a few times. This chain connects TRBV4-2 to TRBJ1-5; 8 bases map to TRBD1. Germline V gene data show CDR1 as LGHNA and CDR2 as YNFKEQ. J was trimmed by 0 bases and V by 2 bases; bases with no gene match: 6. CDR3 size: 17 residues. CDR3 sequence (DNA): TGTGCCAGCAGCCAAAGTCCCAGGGGGCCTAGCAATCAGCCCCAGCATTTT. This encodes CASSQSPRGPSNQPQHF.

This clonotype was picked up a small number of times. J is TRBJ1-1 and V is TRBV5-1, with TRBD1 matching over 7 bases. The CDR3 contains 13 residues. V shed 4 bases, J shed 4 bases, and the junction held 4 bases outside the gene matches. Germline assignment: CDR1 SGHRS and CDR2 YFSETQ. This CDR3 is CASSIQGPTEAFF. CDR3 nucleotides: TGCGCCAGCAGCATACAGGGGCCCACTGAAGCTTTCTTT.

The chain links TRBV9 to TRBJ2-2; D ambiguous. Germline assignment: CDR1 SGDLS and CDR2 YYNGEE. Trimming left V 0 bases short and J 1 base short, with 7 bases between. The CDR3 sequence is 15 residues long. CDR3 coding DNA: TGTGCCAGCAGCGTAGGGGTTCGGAACACCGGGGAGCTGTTTTTT. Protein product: CASSVGVRNTGELFF.

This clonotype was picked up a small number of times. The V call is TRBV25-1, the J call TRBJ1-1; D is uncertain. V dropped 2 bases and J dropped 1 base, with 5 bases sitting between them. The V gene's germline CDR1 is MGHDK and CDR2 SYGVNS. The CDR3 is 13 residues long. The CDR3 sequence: CASSELSNTEAFF. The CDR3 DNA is TGTGCCAGCAGTGAACTGTCGAACACTGAAGCTTTCTTT. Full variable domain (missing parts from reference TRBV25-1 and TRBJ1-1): EADIYQTPRYLVIGTGKKITLECSQTMGHDKMYWYQQDPGMELHLIHYSYGVNSTEKGDLSSESTVSRIRTEHFPLTLESARPSHTSQYLCASSELSNTEAFFGQGTRLTVV.

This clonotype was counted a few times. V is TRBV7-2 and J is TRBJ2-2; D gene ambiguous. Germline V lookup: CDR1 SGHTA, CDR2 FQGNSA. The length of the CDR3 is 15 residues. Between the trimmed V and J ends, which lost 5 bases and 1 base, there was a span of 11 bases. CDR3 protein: CASSGSLRNTGELFF. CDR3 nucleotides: TGTGCCAGCAGCGGCTCGCTGCGGAACACCGGGGAGCTGTTTTTT.

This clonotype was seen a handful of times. CDR3 loop: CASRHGGFNEQYF. The CDR3 DNA sequence: TGTGCCAGCAGGCACGGGGGGTTCAATGAGCAGTACTTC. The genes are TRBV12-3 or TRBV12-4 and TRBJ2-5; 7 bases fit TRBD2. V lost 6 bases, J lost 11 bases, and 12 bases stayed unmatched. This CDR3 has 13 residues.

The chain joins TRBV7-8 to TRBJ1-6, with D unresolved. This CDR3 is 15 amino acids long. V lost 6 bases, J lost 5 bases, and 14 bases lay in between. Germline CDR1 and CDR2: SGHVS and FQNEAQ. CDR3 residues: CASRSDWRNNSPLHF. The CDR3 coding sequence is TGTGCCAGCAGATCCGACTGGCGGAATAATTCACCCCTCCACTTT.

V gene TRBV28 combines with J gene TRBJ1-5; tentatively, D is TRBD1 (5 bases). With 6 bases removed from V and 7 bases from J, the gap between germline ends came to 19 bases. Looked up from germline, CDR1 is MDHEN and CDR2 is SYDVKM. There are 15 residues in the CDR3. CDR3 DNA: TGTGCCAGCAGCCGCCCTCCTGGGGGTGGACAGCCCCAGCATTTT. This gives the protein CASSRPPGGGQPQHF. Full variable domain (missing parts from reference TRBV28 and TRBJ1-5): DVKVTQSSRYLVKRTGEKVFLECVQDMDHENMFWYRQDPGLGLRLIYFSYDVKMKEKGDIPEGYSVSREKKERFSLILESASTNQTSMYLCASSRPPGGGQPQHFGDGTRLSIL.

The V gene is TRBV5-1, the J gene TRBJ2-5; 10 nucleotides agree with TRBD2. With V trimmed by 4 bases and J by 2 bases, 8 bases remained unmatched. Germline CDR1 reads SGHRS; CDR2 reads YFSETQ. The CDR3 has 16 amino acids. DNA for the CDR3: TGCGCCAGCAGCCTGAGACTAGCGGGTAATCAAGAGACCCAGTACTTC. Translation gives CASSLRLAGNQETQYF.

CDR3 residues: CASYGQDRIWNEQFF. CDR3 coding DNA: TGTGCCAGCTATGGTCAGGACAGGATTTGGAATGAGCAGTTCTTC. The J gene is TRBJ2-1, the V gene TRBV18; 7 nucleotides match TRBD1. Germline V lookup: CDR1 KGHSH, CDR2 LQKENI. The CDR3 length is 15 residues. Trimming at V came to 7 bases and at J to 7 bases, leaving 13 bases not matched to a gene.

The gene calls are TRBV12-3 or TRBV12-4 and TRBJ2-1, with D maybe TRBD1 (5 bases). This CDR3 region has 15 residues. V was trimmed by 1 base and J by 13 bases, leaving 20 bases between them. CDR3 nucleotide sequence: TGTGCCAGCAGTTTAGGGGGCATGGATTTGGAGACCCAGTTCTTC. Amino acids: CASSLGGMDLETQFF.

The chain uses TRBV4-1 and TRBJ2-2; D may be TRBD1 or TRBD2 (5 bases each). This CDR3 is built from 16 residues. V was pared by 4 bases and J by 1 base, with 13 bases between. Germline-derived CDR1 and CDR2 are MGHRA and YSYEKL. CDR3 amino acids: CASSPPEGLNTGELFF. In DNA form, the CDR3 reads TGCGCCAGCAGCCCCCCAGAGGGGTTGAACACCGGGGAGCTGTTTTTT.

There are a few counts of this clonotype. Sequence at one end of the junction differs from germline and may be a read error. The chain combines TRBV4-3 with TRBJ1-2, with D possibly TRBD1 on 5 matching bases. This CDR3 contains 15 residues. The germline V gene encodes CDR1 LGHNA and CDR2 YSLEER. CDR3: CASGQDVSGLSGYTF. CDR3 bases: TGCGCCAGCGGCCAAGACGTATCGGGACTGTCGGGCTACACCTTC.

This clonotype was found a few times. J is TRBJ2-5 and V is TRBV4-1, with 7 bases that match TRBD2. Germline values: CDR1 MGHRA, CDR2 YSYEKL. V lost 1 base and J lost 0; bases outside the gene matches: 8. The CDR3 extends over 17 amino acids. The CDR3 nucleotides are TGCGCCAGCAGCCAAGGACTAGCATCACGGTACCAAGAGACCCAGTACTTC. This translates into CASSQGLASRYQETQYF.

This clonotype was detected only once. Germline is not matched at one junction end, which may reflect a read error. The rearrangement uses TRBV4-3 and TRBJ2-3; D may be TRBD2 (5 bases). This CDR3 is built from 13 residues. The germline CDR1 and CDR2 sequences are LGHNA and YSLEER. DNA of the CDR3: TGCGCCAGCAGCTCTATCCAAGCGGATACGCAGTGTTTT. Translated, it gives CASSSIQADTQCF.

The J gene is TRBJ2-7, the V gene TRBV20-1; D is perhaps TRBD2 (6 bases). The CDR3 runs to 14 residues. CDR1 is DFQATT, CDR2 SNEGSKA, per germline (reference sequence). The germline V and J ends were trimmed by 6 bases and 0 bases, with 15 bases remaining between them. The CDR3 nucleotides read TGCAGTGCGGGAGGACTCATAATCTCCTACGAGCAGTACTTC. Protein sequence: CSAGGLIISYEQYF.

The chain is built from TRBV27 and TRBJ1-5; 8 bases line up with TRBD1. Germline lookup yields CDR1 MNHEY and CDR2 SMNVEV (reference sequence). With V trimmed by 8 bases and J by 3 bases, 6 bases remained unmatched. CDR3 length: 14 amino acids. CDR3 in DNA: TGTGCCAGCTCTCGGGGACAGGCCAATCAGCCCCAGCATTTT. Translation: CASSRGQANQPQHF.